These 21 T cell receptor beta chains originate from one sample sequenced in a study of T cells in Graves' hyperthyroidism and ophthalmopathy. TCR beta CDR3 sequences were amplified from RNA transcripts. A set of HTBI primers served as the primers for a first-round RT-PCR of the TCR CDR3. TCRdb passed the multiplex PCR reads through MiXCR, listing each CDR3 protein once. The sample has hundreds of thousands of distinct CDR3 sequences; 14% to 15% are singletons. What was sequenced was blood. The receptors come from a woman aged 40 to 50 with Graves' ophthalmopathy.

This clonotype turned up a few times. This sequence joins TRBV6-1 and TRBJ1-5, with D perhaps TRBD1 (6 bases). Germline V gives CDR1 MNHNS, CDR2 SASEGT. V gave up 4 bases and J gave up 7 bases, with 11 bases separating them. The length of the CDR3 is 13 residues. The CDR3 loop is CASSAEGDQPQHF. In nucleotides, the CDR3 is TGTGCCAGCAGTGCCGAGGGGGACCAGCCCCAGCATTTT.

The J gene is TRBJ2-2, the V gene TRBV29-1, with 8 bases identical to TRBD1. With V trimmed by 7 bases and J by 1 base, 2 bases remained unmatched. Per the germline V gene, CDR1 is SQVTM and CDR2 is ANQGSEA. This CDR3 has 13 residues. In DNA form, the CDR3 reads TGCAGCGCCGGGACAGGGAACACCGGGGAGCTGTTTTTT. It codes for CSAGTGNTGELFF.

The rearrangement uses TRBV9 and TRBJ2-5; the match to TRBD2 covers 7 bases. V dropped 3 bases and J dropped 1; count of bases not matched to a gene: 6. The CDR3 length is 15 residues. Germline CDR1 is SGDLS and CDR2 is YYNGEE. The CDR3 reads CASSDRLAAQETQYF. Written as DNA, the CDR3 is TGTGCCAGCAGCGACCGGCTAGCGGCCCAAGAGACCCAGTACTTC. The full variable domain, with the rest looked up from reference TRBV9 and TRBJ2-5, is DSGVTQTPKHLITATGQRVTLRCSPRSGDLSVYWYQQSLDQGLQFLIQYYNGEERAKGNILERFSAQQFPDLHSELNLSSLELGDSALYFCASSDRLAAQETQYFGPGTRLLVL.

CDR3 nucleotides: TGTGCCAGCAGAAGACAGGAACAAGAGACCCAGTACTTC. It is translated as CASRRQEQETQYF. The rearrangement uses TRBV25-1 and TRBJ2-5; possibly TRBD1 for D (6 bases). V gave up 6 bases and J gave up 2 bases, with 10 bases separating them. Germline CDR1 and CDR2: MGHDK and SYGVNS. The CDR3 has 13 residues.

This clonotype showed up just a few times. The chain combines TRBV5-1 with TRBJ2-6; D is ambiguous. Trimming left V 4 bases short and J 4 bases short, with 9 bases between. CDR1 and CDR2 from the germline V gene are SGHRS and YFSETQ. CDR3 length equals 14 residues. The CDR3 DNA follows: TGCGCCAGCAGCAAGGATCCAGGGGCCAACGTCCTGACTTTC. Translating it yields CASSKDPGANVLTF.

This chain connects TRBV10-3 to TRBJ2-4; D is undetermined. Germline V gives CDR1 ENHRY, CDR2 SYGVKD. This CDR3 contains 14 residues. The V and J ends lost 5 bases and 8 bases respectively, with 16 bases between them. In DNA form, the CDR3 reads TGTGCCATCAGTCGGGCAGCCCGAGGAGACATTCAGTACTTC. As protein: CAISRAARGDIQYF.

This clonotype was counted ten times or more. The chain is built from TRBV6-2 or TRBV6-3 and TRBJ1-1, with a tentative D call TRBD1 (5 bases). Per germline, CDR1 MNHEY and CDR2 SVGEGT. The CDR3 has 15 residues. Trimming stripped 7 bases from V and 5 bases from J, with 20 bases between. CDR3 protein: CASIGTIGQWTEAFF. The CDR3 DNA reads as TGTGCCAGCATCGGGACTATCGGGCAGTGGACTGAAGCTTTCTTT.

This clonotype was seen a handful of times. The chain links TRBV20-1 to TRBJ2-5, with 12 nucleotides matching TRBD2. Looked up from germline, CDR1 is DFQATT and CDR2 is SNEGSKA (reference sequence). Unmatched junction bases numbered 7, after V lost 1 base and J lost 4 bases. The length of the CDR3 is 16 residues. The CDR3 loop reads CSARAPSGRGLETQYF. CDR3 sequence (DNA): TGCAGTGCTAGAGCCCCTAGCGGGAGGGGACTAGAGACCCAGTACTTC.

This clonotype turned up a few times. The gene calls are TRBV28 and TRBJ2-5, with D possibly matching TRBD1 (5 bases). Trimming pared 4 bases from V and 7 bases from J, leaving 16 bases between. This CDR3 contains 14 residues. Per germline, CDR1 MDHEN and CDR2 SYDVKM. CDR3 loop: CASSSGFPSVTQYF. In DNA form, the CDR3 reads TGTGCCAGCAGTTCAGGGTTTCCCTCCGTGACCCAGTACTTC.

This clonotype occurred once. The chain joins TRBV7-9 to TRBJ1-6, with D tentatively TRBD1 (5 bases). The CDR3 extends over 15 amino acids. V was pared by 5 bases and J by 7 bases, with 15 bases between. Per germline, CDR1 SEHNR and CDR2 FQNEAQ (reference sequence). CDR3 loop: CASSPTTVENSPLHF. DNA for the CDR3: TGTGCCAGCAGCCCCACGACAGTCGAGAATTCACCCCTCCACTTT.

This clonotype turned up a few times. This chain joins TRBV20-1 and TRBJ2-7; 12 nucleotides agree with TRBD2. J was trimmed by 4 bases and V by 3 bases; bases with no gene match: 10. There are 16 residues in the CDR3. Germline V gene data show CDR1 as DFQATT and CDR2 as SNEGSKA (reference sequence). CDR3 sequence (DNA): TGCAGTGCTAGTAAAGTGGCTAGCGGGAGGGAGTACGAGCAGTACTTC. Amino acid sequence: CSASKVASGREYEQYF.

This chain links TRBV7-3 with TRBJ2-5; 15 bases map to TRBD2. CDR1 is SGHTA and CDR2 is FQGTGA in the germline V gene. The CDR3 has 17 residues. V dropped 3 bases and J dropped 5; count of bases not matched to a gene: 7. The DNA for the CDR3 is TGTGCCAGCAGCTTTGGACTAGCGGGAGGGCCGGTGGAGACCCAGTACTTC. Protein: CASSFGLAGGPVETQYF.

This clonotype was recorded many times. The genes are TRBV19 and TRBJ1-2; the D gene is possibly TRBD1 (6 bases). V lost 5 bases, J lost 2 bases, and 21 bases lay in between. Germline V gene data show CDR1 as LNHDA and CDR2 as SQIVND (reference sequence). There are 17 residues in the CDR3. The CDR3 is CASSPPGDSSMNYGYTF. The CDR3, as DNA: TGTGCCAGTAGTCCCCCAGGGGATTCATCTATGAACTATGGCTACACCTTC. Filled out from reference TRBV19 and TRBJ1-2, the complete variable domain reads DGGITQSPKYLFRKEGQNVTLSCEQNLNHDAMYWYRQDPGQGLRLIYYSQIVNDFQKGDIAEGYSVSREKKESFPLTVTSAQKNPTAFYLCASSPPGDSSMNYGYTFGSGTRLTVV.

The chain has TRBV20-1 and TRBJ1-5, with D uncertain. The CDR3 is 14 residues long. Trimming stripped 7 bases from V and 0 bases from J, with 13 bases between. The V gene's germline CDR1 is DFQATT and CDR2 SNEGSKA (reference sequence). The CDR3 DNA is TGCAGTGTTGTTGAAGGGAGTAGCAATCAGCCCCAGCATTTT. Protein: CSVVEGSSNQPQHF.

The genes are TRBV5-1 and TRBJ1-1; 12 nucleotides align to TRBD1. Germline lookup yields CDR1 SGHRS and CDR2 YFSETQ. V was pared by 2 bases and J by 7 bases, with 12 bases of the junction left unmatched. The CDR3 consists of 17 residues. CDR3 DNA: TGCGCCAGCAGCTTCAAATTCCCGGGACAGGGGGCAGTTGAAGCTTTCTTT. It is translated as CASSFKFPGQGAVEAFF.

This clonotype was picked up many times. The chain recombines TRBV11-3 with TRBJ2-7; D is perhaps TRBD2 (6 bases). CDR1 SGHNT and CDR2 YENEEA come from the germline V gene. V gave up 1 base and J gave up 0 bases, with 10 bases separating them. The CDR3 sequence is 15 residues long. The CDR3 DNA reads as TGTGCCAGCAGCTTAGGTCCTAGCGCCTCCTACGAGCAGTACTTC. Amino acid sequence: CASSLGPSASYEQYF.

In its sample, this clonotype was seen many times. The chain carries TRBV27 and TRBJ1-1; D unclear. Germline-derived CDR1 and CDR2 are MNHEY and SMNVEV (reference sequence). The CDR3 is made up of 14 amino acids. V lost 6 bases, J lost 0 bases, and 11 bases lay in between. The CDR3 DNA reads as TGTGCCAGCAGATCGGGATTTATGAACACTGAAGCTTTCTTT. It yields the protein CASRSGFMNTEAFF.

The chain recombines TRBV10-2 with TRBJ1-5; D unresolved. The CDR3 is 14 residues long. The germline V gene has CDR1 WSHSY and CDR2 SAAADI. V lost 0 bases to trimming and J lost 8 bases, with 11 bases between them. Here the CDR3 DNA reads TGCGCCAGCAGTGAGTCTCGTCCTATGGAGCCCCAGCATTTT. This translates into CASSESRPMEPQHF.

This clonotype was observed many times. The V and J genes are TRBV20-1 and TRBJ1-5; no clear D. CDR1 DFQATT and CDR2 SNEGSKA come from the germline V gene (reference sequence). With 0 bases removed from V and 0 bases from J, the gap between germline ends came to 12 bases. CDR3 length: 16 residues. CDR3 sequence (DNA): TGCAGTGCTAGAGATTGGACGCGCGATAGCAATCAGCCCCAGCATTTT. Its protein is CSARDWTRDSNQPQHF.

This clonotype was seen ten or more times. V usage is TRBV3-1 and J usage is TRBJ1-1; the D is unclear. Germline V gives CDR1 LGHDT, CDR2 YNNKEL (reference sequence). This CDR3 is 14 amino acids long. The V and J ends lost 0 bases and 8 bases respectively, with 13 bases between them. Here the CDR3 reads CASSQEIGVWEAFF. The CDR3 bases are TGTGCCAGCAGCCAAGAAATCGGTGTCTGGGAAGCTTTCTTT.

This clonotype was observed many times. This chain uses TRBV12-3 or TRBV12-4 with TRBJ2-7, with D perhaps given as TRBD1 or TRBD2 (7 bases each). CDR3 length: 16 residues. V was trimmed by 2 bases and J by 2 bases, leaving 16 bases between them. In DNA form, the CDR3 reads TGTGCCAGCAGTTTATTCGAGCGGGACAGTCCCTACGAGCAGTACTTC. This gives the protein CASSLFERDSPYEQYF.